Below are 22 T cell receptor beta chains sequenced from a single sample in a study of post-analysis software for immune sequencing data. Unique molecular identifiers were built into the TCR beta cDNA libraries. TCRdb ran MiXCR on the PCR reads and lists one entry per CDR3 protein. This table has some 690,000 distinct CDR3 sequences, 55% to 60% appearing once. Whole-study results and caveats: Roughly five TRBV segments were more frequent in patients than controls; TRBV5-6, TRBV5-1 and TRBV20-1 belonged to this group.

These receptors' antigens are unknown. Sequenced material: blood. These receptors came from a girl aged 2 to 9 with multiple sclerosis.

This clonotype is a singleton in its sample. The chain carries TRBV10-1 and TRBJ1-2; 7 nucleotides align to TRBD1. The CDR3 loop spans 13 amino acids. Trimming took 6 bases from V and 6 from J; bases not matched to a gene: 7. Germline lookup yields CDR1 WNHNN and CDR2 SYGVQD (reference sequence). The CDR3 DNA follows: TGCGCCAGCAGCGGGACAGAGATCGATGGCTACACCTTC. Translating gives CASSGTEIDGYTF.

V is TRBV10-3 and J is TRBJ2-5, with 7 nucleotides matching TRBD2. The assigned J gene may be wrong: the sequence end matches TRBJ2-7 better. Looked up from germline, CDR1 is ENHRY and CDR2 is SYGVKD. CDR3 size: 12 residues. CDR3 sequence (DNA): TGTGCCATTCGGGGGGACCCCAACGAGCAGTACTTC. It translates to CAIRGDPNEQYF.

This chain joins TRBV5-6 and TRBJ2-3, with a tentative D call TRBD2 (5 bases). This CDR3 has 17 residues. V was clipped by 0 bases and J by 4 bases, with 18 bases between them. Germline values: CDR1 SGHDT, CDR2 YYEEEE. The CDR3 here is CASSLGEVRRAADTQYF. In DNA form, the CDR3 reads TGTGCCAGCAGCTTGGGGGAAGTGAGGCGGGCCGCAGATACGCAGTATTTT.

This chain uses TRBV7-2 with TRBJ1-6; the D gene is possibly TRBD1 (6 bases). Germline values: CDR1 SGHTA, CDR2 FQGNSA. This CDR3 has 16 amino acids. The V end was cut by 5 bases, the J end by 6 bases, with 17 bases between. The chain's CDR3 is CASSVSPGGGNSPLHF. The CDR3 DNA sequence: TGTGCCAGCAGCGTTAGCCCGGGAGGGGGTAATTCACCCCTCCACTTT.

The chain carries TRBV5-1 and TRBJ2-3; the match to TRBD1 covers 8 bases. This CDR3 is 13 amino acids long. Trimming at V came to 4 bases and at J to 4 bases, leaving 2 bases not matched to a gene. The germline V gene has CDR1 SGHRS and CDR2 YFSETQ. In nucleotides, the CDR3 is TGCGCCAGCAGCCGACAGGGGCCAGATACGCAGTATTTT. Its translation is CASSRQGPDTQYF.

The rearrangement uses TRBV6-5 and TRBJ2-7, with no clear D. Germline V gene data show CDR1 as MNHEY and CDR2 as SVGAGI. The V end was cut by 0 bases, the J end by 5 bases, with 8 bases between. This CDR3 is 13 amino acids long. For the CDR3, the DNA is TGTGCCAGCAGTTACTCTCCCGTGAACGAGCAGTACTTC. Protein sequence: CASSYSPVNEQYF.

The CDR3 is CASSEVVREQFF. DNA for the CDR3: TGTGCCAGCAGTGAGGTGGTTAGGGAGCAGTTCTTC. V gene TRBV2 combines with J gene TRBJ2-1; D uncertain. CDR1 and CDR2 from the germline V gene are SNHLY and FYNNEI. V gave up 3 bases and J gave up 10 bases, with 10 bases separating them. The CDR3 sequence is 12 residues long.

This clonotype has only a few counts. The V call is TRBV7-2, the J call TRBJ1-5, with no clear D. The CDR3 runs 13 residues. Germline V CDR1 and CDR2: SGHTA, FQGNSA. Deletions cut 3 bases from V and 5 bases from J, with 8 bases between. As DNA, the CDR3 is TGTGCCAGCAGCTTGGCAGGTTATCAGCCCCAGCATTTT. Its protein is CASSLAGYQPQHF. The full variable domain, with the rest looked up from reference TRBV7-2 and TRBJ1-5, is GAGVSQSPSNKVTEKGKDVELRCDPISGHTALYWYRQSLGQGLEFLIYFQGNSAPDKSGLPSDRFSAERTGGSVSTLTIQRTQQEDSAVYLCASSLAGYQPQHFGDGTRLSIL.

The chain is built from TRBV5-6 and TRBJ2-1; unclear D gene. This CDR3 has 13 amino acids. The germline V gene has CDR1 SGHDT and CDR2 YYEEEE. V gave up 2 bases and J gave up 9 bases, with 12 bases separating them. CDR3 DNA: TGTGCCAGCAGCTTTGCTGGGTGCGCTGAGCAGTTCTTC. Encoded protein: CASSFAGCAEQFF.

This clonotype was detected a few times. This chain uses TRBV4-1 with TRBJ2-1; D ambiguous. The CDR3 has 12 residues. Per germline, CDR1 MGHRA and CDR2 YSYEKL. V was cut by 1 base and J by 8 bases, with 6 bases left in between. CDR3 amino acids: CASSQVIHEQFF. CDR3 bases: TGCGCCAGCAGCCAAGTGATACATGAGCAGTTCTTC.

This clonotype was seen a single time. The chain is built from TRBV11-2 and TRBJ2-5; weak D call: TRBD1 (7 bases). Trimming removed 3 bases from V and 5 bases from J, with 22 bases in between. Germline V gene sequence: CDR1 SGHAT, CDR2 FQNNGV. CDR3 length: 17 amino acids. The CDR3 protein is CASSLMAGGSRGETQYF. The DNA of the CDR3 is TGTGCCAGCAGCTTGATGGCAGGGGGGAGTCGAGGGGAGACCCAGTACTTC.

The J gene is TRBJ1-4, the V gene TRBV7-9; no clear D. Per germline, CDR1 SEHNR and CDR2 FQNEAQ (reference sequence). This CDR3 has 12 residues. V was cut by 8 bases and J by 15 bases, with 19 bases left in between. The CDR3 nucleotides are TGTGCCAGCCAAGCCCCGGACCGCATAATGTTTTTT. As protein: CASQAPDRIMFF.

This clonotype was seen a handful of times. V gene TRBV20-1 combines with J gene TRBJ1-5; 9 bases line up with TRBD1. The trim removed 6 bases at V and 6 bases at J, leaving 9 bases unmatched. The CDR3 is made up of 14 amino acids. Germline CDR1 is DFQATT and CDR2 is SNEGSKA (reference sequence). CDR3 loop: CSAYTGTGSQPQHF. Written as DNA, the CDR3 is TGCAGTGCCTATACCGGGACAGGGAGTCAGCCCCAGCATTTT.

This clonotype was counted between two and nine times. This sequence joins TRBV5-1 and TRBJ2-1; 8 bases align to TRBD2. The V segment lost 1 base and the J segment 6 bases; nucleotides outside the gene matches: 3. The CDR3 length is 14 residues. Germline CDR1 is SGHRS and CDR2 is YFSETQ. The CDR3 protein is CASSLTSGINEQFF. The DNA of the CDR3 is TGCGCCAGCAGCTTGACTAGCGGAATCAATGAGCAGTTCTTC.

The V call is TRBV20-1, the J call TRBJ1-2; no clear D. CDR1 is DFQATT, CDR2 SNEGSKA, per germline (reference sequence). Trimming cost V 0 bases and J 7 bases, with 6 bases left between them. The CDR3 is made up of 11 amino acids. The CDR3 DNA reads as TGCAGTGCTAGAGATGGTCTTGGCTACACCTTC. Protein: CSARDGLGYTF.

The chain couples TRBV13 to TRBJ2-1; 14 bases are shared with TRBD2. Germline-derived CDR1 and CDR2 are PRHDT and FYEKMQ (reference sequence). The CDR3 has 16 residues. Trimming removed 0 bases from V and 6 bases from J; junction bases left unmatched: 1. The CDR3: CASSLGGLAGVNEQFF. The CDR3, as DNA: TGTGCCAGCAGCTTAGGGGGACTAGCGGGGGTCAATGAGCAGTTCTTC.

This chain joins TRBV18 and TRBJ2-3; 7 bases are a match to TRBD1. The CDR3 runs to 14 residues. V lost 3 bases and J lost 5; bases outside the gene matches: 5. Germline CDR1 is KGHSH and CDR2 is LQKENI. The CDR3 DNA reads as TGTGCCAGCTCACCGGTGGGACAGCGAGATACGCAGTATTTT. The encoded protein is CASSPVGQRDTQYF.

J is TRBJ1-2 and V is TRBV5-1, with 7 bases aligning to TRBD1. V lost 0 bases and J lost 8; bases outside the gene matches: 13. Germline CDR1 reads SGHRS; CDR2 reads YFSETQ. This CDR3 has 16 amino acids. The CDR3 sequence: CASSLAPRGEVGGYTF. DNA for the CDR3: TGCGCCAGCAGCTTGGCCCCCAGGGGGGAAGTAGGAGGCTACACCTTC.

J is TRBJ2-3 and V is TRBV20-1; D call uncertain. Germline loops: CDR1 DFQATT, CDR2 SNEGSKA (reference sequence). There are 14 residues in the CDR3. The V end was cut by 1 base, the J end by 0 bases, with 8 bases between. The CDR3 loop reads CSARAVASTDTQYF. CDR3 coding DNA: TGCAGTGCTAGAGCGGTTGCTAGCACAGATACGCAGTATTTT.

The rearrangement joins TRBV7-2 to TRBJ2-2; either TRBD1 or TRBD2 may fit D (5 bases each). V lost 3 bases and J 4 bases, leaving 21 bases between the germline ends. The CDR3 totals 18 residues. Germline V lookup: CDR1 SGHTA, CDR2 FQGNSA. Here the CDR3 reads CASSLTRGAKGGTGELFF. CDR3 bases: TGTGCCAGCAGCTTGACGAGAGGGGCCAAGGGTGGCACCGGGGAGCTGTTTTTT.

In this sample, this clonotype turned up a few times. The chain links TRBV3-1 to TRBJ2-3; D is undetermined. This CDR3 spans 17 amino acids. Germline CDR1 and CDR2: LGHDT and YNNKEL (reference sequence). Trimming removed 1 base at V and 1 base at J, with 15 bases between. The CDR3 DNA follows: TGTGCCAGCAGCCAAGGCCAGACGAGGATGGGCACAGATACGCAGTATTTT. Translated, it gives CASSQGQTRMGTDTQYF.

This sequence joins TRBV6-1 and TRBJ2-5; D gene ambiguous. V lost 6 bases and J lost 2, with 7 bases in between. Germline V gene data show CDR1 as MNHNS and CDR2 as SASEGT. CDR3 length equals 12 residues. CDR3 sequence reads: CASRTTQETQYF. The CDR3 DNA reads TGTGCCAGCAGAACTACGCAAGAGACCCAGTACTTC.